Listed below are T cell receptor beta chains from one sample, sequenced in a study of cytomegalovirus exposure and HLA in healthy donors. The table came from immunoSEQ multiplex PCR; TCRdb's copy has only in-frame clones and leaves some out. The sample includes about 170,000 clones, approximately 80% of them seen just once. The specimen sequenced was PBMCs. These receptors all come from a woman aged 18-30 years in good health and CMV-seronegative. Both conserved end residues are part of each CDR3. D genes are given only for firm matches. Clone size appears in some rows only: once, few, many, or a class for an expanded clone.

d_call	clone_size	v_call	j_call	cdr3_aa	cdr3_nt
TRBD1	.	TRBV5-1	TRBJ2-7	CASSLRTGGHEQYF	TGCGCCAGCAGCTTAAGGACAGGGGGTCACGAGCAGTACTTC
TRBD2	.	TRBV18	TRBJ2-3	CASSPLGGRSSTDTQYF	TGTGCCAGCTCACCACTTGGCGGGAGGTCGAGCACAGATACGCAGTATTTT
.	few	TRBV7-9	TRBJ2-2	CASSSGGGVAGELFF	TGTGCCAGCAGCTCCGGAGGGGGGGTCGCCGGGGAGCTGTTTTTT
TRBD1	.	TRBV28	TRBJ1-4	CASSPTGAQNEKLFF	TGTGCCAGCAGTCCCACAGGGGCGCAAAATGAAAAACTGTTTTTT
.	.	TRBV15	TRBJ2-2	CATSRDPSPGELFF	TGTGCCACCAGCAGAGATCCCAGTCCCGGGGAGCTGTTTTTT
TRBD2	.	TRBV19	TRBJ2-5	CASRETSFQETQYF	TGTGCCAGTAGGGAGACTAGCTTCCAAGAGACCCAGTACTTC
.	.	TRBV2	TRBJ2-5	CASSEVGQNQETQYF	TGTGCCAGCAGTGAAGTGGGGCAGAACCAAGAGACCCAGTACTTC
TRBD2	once	TRBV18	TRBJ2-7	CASSQGGDEQYF	TGTGCCAGCTCCCAGGGAGGGGACGAGCAGTACTTC
TRBD1	once	TRBV5-6	TRBJ1-2	CASSLGQGALGYTF	TGTGCCAGCAGCTTGGGACAGGGGGCGCTTGGCTACACCTTC
TRBD2	.	TRBV6-1	TRBJ2-7	CASSEYRLADYLYEQYF	TGTGCCAGCAGTGAATATCGACTAGCGGATTACCTCTACGAGCAGTACTTC
.	.	TRBV28	TRBJ1-6	CASSFNLAEGSPLHF	TGTGCCAGCAGTTTCAATCTGGCGGAGGGTTCACCCCTCCACTTT
TRBD2	.	TRBV25-1	TRBJ2-1	CASSSSGHYNEQFF	TGTGCCAGCAGTTCTAGCGGCCACTACAATGAGCAGTTCTTC
.	.	TRBV28	TRBJ2-1	CASSFIPPPPGNEQFF	TGTGCCAGCAGTTTTATCCCCCCGCCACCGGGGAATGAGCAGTTCTTC
TRBD1	few	TRBV11-2	TRBJ2-1	CASSLVTGGGANEQFF	TGTGCCAGCAGCTTAGTAACAGGGGGAGGTGCGAATGAGCAGTTCTTC
TRBD2	.	TRBV4-1	TRBJ2-1	CASSQGSTSGSNEQFF	TGCGCCAGCAGCCAAGGCTCGACTAGCGGTTCGAATGAGCAGTTCTTC
.	.	TRBV28	TRBJ1-1	CASSSTQVFNTEAFF	TGTGCCAGCAGTTCAACTCAGGTGTTCAACACTGAAGCTTTCTTT
TRBD2	.	TRBV5-4	TRBJ2-7	CASSFLTSGFYEQYF	TGTGCCAGCAGCTTTTTGACTAGCGGTTTCTACGAGCAGTACTTC
.	.	TRBV9	TRBJ2-4	CASSGRTGGDIQYF	TGTGCCAGCAGCGGGAGAACAGGGGGGGACATTCAGTACTTC
.	few	TRBV4-1	TRBJ1-2	CASSQETQNPYGYTF	TGCGCCAGCAGCCAAGAGACACAGAATCCCTATGGCTACACCTTC
TRBD2	once	TRBV28	TRBJ2-7	CATRTSGYEQYF	TGTGCCACCCGGACTAGCGGATACGAGCAGTACTTC
TRBD2	.	TRBV7-9	TRBJ2-5	CASLGTSGAQETQYF	TGTGCCAGCCTTGGGACTAGCGGGGCCCAAGAGACCCAGTACTTC
.	.	TRBV6-1	TRBJ2-7	CASRALRDILYEQYF	TGTGCCAGCAGAGCCCTCCGGGACATACTCTACGAGCAGTACTTC
.	.	TRBV4-2	TRBJ1-5	CASSQGTGNQPQHF	TGTGCCAGCAGCCAAGGAACAGGGAATCAGCCCCAGCATTTT
TRBD1	.	TRBV19	TRBJ2-7	CASRDRVRDEQYF	TGTGCCAGCCGTGACAGGGTCCGCGACGAGCAGTACTTC